Listed below are T cell receptor beta chains from one sample, sequenced in a study of blood T cell dynamics during melanoma immunotherapy. Produced via immunoSEQ multiplex PCR; TCRdb's table is partial and in-frame only. Of 1,500 to 2,000 clones listed, 94% are singletons. The sequencing here drew on effector memory CD8+ T cells from blood, taken from a patient treated with checkpoint blockade. Receptors originate from a human donor with melanoma. Both conserved end residues are part of each CDR3. The order of the fields is V gene, CDR3 protein.

>TRBV6-5
CASSYLGGQETQYF
>TRBV9
CASSDTSGSIYEQYF
>TRBV25-1
CASSEGNWPLQETQYF
>TRBV28
CASSFGSHGYEQYF
>TRBV27
CASSVGTGGGYGYTF
>TRBV27
CASSLVGLASDTQYF
>TRBV30
CAWGPNTEAFF
>TRBV11-2
CASSLGGASGNTIYF
>TRBV9
CASSLRGNGYTF
>TRBV5-5
CASSLRTEPYEQYF
>TRBV27
CASSPTGSSYNEQFF
>TRBV27
CASRATGRNTEAFF
>TRBV11-2
CASSSIRGSKNIQYF
>TRBV19
CASSIDRDRTFTDTQYF
>TRBV7-9
CASSFFSGTEAFF
>TRBV11-2
CASGGAGILTNYGYTF
>TRBV7-9
CASSLVGALAPLQETQYF
>TRBV11-1
CASSLGENTEAFF
>TRBV4-3
CASSQEGAGAYNEQFF
>TRBV7-8
CASSFRGSQPQHF
>TRBV14
CASSQDLGQGRTYEQYF
>TRBV19
CASSMRGGWNQPQHF
>TRBV6-1
CASRRTGQSDNEQFF
>TRBV9
CASSQRMDSDGEQFF
>TRBV7-2
CASSFPTGRETQYF
>TRBV5-6
CASSLGFGSDTQYF
>TRBV7-7
CASSLDPVKTQYF